This T cell receptor (beta chain) came from a study of cytomegalovirus exposure and HLA in healthy donors. Overall study findings and caveats: For cytomegalovirus status, the classifier reportedly gave diagnoses with high specificity and sensitivity.

For this clone: What it binds is unknown.

V was pared by 4 bases and J by 1 base, with 17 bases between. Germline CDR1 SGHRS, CDR2 YFSETQ. This CDR3 contains 16 residues. In nominal health when sampled, donors likely had unrecorded immune exposures nonetheless. In the PCR, 60 Vbeta and 13 Jbeta primers were used. TCRdb keeps only in-frame clones here, not all; method: immunoSEQ multiplex PCR. There are roughly 99,000 clones in the sample; around 73% occur only once, and roughly 7.8% lies in the top ten. The chain is built from TRBV5-1 and TRBJ1-1; a possible D gene is TRBD1 (6 bases). The sequencing sample was made of PBMCs. The source is a man in his thirties or forties in good health and CMV-seronegative. CDR3 amino acids: CASSSYSAGANTEAFF. DNA for the CDR3: TGCGCCAGCAGCAGCTACTCAGCAGGGGCGAACACTGAAGCTTTCTTT.